The 5 T cell receptor beta chains below come from one sample, sequenced in a study of cytomegalovirus exposure and HLA in healthy donors (dated by TCRdb to 2015 to 2018). Library preparation employed the immunoSEQ multiplex PCR assay. A mixture of 60 forward primers for TCR Vbeta segments and 13 reverse primers for TCR Jbeta segments was used in the multiplex PCR. TCRdb mirrors the immuneACCESS table, restricted to in-frame sequences. Some clones are absent from its copies; in checked studies, under half trace to an unresolved V gene, and the reason for the others is unknown. This sample has 170,000 or so clones in its table, and about four fifths of those were observed once. Of the sample, under 5% is held by the ten largest clones. Sequenced input: PBMCs. The source is a man between 18 and 29 years old in good health and CMV-seronegative.

V and J are TRBV6-4 and TRBJ2-7; 7 bases agree with TRBD2. The germline gives CDR1 MRHNA, CDR2 SNTAGT. The CDR3 totals 10 residues. CDR3 bases: TGTTCAACCGGGAGGATCGAGCAGTACTTC. This translates into CSTGRIEQYF.

The chain carries TRBV7-3 and TRBJ2-5; 8 bases are a match to TRBD2. With 5 bases clipped from V and 5 bases from J, the junction kept 10 bases outside the gene matches. This CDR3 is 15 amino acids long. Germline CDR1 reads SGHTA; CDR2 reads FQGTGA. CDR3 in DNA: TGTGCCAGCAGCCGCGGGGGGCAGGAGATCGAGACCCAGTACTTC. Translating it yields CASSRGGQEIETQYF. Filled out from reference TRBV7-3 and TRBJ2-5, the complete variable domain reads GAGVSQTPSNKVTEKGKYVELRCDPISGHTALYWYRQSLGQGPEFLIYFQGTGAADDSGLPNDRFFAVRPEGSVSTLKIQRTERGDSAVYLCASSRGGQEIETQYFGPGTRLLVL.

The chain links TRBV5-1 to TRBJ1-2; D perhaps matches TRBD1 (6 bases). This CDR3 is 16 amino acids long. V shed 2 bases and J shed 2 bases, with 16 bases lying between them. Germline CDR1 and CDR2: SGHRS and YFSETQ. The CDR3 is CASSFGGGPKNYGYTF. DNA of the CDR3: TGCGCCAGCAGCTTCGGGGGGGGCCCTAAGAACTATGGCTACACCTTC. Full variable domain (outside the CDR3, taken from reference TRBV5-1 and TRBJ1-2): KAGVTQTPRYLIKTRGQQVTLSCSPISGHRSVSWYQQTPGQGLQFLFEYFSETQRNKGNFPGRFSGRQFSNSRSEMNVSTLELGDSALYLCASSFGGGPKNYGYTFGSGTRLTVV.

This rearrangement joins TRBV5-4 to TRBJ2-1; TRBD1 aligns across 7 bases. The CDR3 is 15 amino acids. V shed 4 bases and J 2 bases; nucleotides not matched to a gene: 6. Germline-derived CDR1 and CDR2 are SGHNT and YYREEE (reference sequence). The CDR3 loop is CASSPGQLAYNEQFF. For the CDR3, the DNA is TGTGCCAGCAGCCCGGGACAGTTAGCCTACAATGAGCAGTTCTTC.

This chain uses TRBV7-9 with TRBJ2-5, with D perhaps TRBD1 (6 bases). The germline CDR1 and CDR2 sequences are SEHNR and FQNEAQ (reference sequence). This CDR3 has 15 amino acids. The V end lost 5 bases, the J end lost 0 bases, and 13 bases lay between the germline ends. The CDR3 here is CASSTPRDNQETQYF. In DNA form, the CDR3 reads TGTGCCAGCAGCACCCCAAGGGACAACCAAGAGACCCAGTACTTC.